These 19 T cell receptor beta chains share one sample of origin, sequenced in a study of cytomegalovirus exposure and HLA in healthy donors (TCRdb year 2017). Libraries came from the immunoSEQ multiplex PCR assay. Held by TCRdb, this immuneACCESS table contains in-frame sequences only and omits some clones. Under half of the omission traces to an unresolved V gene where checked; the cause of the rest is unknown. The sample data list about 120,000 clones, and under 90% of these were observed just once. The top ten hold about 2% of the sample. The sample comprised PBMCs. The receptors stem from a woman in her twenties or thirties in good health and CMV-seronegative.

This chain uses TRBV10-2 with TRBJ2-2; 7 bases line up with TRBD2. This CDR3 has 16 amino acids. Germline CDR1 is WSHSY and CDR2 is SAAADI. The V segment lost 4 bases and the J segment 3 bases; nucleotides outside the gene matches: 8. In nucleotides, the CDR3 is TGCGCCAGCAGTGTAATGCAGCGGGGATACACCGGGGAGCTGTTTTTT. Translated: CASSVMQRGYTGELFF.

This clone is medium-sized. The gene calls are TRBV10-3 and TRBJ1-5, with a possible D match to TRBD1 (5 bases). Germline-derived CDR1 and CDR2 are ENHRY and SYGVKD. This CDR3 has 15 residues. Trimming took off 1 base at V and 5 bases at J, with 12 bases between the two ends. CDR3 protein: CAISEFDSIDQPQHF. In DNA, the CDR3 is TGTGCCATCAGTGAGTTTGACAGCATCGATCAGCCCCAGCATTTT.

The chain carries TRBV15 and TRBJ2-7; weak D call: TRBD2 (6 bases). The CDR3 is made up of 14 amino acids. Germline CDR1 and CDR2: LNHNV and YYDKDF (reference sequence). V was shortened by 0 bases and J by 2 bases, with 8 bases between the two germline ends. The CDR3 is CATSRDRLAYEQYF. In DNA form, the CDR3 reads TGTGCCACCAGCAGAGATAGACTAGCCTACGAGCAGTACTTC.

The CDR3 bases are TGTGCCAGCAGGCCACCCCGGACAGCCTATAGCAATCAGCCCCAGCATTTT. Translation gives CASRPPRTAYSNQPQHF. This chain connects TRBV7-9 to TRBJ1-5; perhaps TRBD1 as D (6 bases). There are 17 residues in the CDR3. The V end lost 6 bases, the J end lost 0 bases, and 18 bases lay between the germline ends. Germline V lookup: CDR1 SEHNR, CDR2 FQNEAQ (reference sequence).

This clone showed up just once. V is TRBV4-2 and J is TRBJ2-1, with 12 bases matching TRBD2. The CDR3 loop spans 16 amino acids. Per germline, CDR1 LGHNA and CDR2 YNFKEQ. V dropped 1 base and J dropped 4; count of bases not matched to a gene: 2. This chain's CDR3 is CASSQGTSGAYNEQFF. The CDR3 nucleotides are TGTGCCAGCAGCCAAGGGACTAGCGGGGCTTACAATGAGCAGTTCTTC.

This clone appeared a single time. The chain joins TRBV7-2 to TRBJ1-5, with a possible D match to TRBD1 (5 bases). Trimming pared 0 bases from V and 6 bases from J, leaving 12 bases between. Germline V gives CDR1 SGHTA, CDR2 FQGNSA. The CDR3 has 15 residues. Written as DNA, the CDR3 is TGTGCCAGCAGCTTAGCTCCAGGGTACAGTCAGCCCCAGCATTTT. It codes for CASSLAPGYSQPQHF. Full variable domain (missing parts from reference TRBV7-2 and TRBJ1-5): GAGVSQSPSNKVTEKGKDVELRCDPISGHTALYWYRQSLGQGLEFLIYFQGNSAPDKSGLPSDRFSAERTGGSVSTLTIQRTQQEDSAVYLCASSLAPGYSQPQHFGDGTRLSIL.

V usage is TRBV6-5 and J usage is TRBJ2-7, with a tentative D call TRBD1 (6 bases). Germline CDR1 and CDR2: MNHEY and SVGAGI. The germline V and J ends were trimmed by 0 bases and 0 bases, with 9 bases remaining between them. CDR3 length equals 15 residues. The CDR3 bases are TGTGCCAGCAGTTACTCGACGGACAGCTCCTACGAGCAGTACTTC. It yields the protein CASSYSTDSSYEQYF.

The CDR3 nucleotides are TGTGCCAGCAGCCCCCGCTCCTACAATGAGCAGTTCTTC. This gives the protein CASSPRSYNEQFF. The chain joins TRBV5-6 to TRBJ2-1; D not resolved. From germline, CDR1 is SGHDT and CDR2 YYEEEE. Trimming removed 4 bases at V and 0 bases at J, with 5 bases between. The CDR3 loop spans 13 amino acids.

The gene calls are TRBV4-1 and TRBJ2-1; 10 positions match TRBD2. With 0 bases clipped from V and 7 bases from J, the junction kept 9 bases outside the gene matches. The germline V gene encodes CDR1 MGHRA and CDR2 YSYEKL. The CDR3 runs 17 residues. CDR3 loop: CASSQDQERGGRNEQFF. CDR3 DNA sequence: TGCGCCAGCAGCCAAGATCAGGAGCGGGGGGGCCGGAATGAGCAGTTCTTC.

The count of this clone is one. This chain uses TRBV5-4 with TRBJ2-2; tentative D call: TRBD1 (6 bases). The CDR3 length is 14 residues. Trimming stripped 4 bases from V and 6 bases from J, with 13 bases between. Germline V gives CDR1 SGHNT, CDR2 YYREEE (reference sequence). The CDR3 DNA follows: TGTGCCAGCAGCAAACAGGGATTCCCCGGGGAGCTGTTTTTT. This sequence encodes CASSKQGFPGELFF.

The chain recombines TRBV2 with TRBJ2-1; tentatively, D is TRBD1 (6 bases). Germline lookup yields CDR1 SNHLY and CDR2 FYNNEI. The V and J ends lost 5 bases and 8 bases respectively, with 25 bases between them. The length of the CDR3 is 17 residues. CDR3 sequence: CASSPYYPGHRNDEQFF. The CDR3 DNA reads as TGTGCCAGCAGTCCCTACTATCCGGGACACCGAAACGATGAGCAGTTCTTC.

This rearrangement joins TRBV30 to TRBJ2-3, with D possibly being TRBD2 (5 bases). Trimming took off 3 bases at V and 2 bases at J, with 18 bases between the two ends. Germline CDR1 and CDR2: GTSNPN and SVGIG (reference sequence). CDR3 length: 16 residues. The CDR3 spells CAWRGGQDLITDTQYF. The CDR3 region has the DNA TGTGCCTGGAGAGGCGGGCAGGATCTAATCACAGATACGCAGTATTTT.

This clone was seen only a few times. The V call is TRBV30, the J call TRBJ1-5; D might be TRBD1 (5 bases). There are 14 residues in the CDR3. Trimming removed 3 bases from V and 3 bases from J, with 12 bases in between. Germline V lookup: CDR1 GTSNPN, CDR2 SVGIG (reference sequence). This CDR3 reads CAWRGTGYNQPQHF. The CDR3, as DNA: TGTGCCTGGAGGGGCACAGGATACAATCAGCCCCAGCATTTT. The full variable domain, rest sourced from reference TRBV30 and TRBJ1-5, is SQTIHQWPATLVQPVGSPLSLECTVEGTSNPNLYWYRQAAGRGLQLLFYSVGIGQISSEVPQNLSASRPQDRQFILSSKKLLLSDSGFYLCAWRGTGYNQPQHFGDGTRLSIL.

CDR3 bases: TGTGCCAGCAGTGGTACCCAGGATCAGCCCCAGCATTTT. Its protein is CASSGTQDQPQHF. V gene TRBV2 combines with J gene TRBJ1-5; no clear D gene. This CDR3 comprises 13 residues. Looked up from germline, CDR1 is SNHLY and CDR2 is FYNNEI. V lost 4 bases and J lost 5, with 9 bases in between.

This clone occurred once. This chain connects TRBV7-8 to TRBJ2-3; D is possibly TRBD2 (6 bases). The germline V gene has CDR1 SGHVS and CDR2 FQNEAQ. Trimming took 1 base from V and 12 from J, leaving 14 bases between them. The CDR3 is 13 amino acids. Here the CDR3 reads CASSLVGDSIQYF. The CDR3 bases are TGTGCCAGCAGCTTAGTAGGGGACTCGATTCAGTATTTT.

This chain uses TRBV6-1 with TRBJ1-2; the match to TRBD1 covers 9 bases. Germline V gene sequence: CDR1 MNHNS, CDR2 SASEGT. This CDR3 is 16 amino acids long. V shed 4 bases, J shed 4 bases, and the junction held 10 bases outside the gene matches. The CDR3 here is CASSVNTDRGPYGYTF. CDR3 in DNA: TGTGCCAGCAGTGTAAATACGGACAGGGGTCCCTATGGCTACACCTTC.

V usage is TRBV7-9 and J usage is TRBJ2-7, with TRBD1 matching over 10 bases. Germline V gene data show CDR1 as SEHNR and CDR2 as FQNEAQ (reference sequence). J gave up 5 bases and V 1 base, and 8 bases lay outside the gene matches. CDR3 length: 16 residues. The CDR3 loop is CASSLVGTGDSHEQYF. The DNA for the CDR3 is TGTGCCAGCAGCTTAGTCGGGACAGGGGATTCCCACGAGCAGTACTTC.

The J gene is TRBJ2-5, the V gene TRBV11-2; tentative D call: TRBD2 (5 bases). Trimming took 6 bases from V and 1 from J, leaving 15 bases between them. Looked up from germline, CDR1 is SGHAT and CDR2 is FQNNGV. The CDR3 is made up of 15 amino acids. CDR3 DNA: TGTGCCAGCAGAGACTGGACTCGCTTCCAAGAGACCCAGTACTTC. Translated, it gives CASRDWTRFQETQYF.

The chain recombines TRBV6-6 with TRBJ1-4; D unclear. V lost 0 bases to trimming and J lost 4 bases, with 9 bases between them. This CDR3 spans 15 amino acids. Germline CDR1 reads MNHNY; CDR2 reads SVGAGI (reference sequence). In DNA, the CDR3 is TGTGCCAGCAGTTACTCGACATCGCATAATGAAAAACTGTTTTTT. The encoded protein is CASSYSTSHNEKLFF.